This entry lists 25 T cell receptor beta chains sequenced from one sample in a study of spatial heterogeneity in lung cancer. Time point indicated: blood at routine non-recurrence follow-up after resection. Tumor, nontumor lung or frozen PBMC supplied whole RNA that was sequenced unsorted. TCRdb re-called the 5' RACE reads with MiXCR, one entry per CDR3 protein. Altogether fewer than 60,000 distinct CDR3 sequences are present, around 7.7% being singletons, with the ten largest covering 35% to 45%. The material was PBMCs, obtained at follow-up. The receptors were sampled from a female donor with early-stage non-small cell lung cancer.

The table lists this clonotype with a few counts. This chain joins TRBV4-3 and TRBJ2-1, with a possible D match to TRBD2 (6 bases). Germline CDR1 and CDR2: LGHNA and YSLEER. This CDR3 spans 16 amino acids. V gave up 1 base and J gave up 2 bases, with 12 bases separating them. The CDR3 DNA sequence: TGCGCCAGCAGCCAAGGGGTAGCGGAGACCTACAATGAGCAGTTCTTC. Translating it yields CASSQGVAETYNEQFF.

At least ten counts were recorded for this clonotype. This chain joins TRBV6-6 and TRBJ2-7; unclear D gene. The CDR3 extends over 14 amino acids. Germline assignment: CDR1 MNHNY and CDR2 SVGAGI (reference sequence). V lost 0 bases and J 1 base, leaving 7 bases between the germline ends. For the CDR3, the DNA is TGTGCCAGCAGTTACTCGCAGTTTTCCTACGAGCAGTACTTC. Protein: CASSYSQFSYEQYF.

This clonotype was seen only a few times. This chain uses TRBV6-1 with TRBJ2-3; D is perhaps TRBD2 (6 bases). Germline CDR1 MNHNS, CDR2 SASEGT. The CDR3 sequence is 15 residues long. The V end lost 1 base, the J end lost 1 base, and 9 bases lay between the germline ends. In nucleotides, the CDR3 is TGTGCCAGCAGTGAAGTGGACTACCGCACAGATACGCAGTATTTT. This codes for CASSEVDYRTDTQYF.

There are many counts of this clonotype. The V and J genes are TRBV5-1 and TRBJ1-3; TRBD1 is a possible D gene (5 bases). Trimming shortened V by 3 bases and J by 2 bases, and 9 bases separated the two germline ends. The CDR3 loop spans 14 amino acids. The germline V gene has CDR1 SGHRS and CDR2 YFSETQ. DNA for the CDR3: TGCGCCAGCAGCTCTGACAGACCTGGAAACACCATATATTTT. Its protein product is CASSSDRPGNTIYF. The full variable domain, its missing parts supplied by reference TRBV5-1 and TRBJ1-3, is KAGVTQTPRYLIKTRGQQVTLSCSPISGHRSVSWYQQTPGQGLQFLFEYFSETQRNKGNFPGRFSGRQFSNSRSEMNVSTLELGDSALYLCASSSDRPGNTIYFGEGSWLTVV.

This clonotype appeared a few times. The V gene is TRBV28, the J gene TRBJ1-1; no definite D call. The V and J ends lost 3 bases and 0 bases respectively, with 8 bases between them. Germline CDR1 is MDHEN and CDR2 is SYDVKM. CDR3 length equals 14 residues. The CDR3 bases are TGTGCCAGCAGTTTGCCAGAATTGAACACTGAAGCTTTCTTT. This gives the protein CASSLPELNTEAFF.

This clonotype was counted many times. This rearrangement joins TRBV5-1 to TRBJ1-4; tentative D call: TRBD1 (5 bases). V lost 8 bases, J lost 6 bases, and 17 bases lay in between. Germline CDR1 SGHRS, CDR2 YFSETQ. This CDR3 has 14 residues. CDR3 region: CASRGKDRDEKLFF. Written as DNA, the CDR3 is TGCGCCAGTCGGGGGAAGGACCGGGATGAAAAACTGTTTTTT. Combining the CDR3 with reference TRBV5-1 and TRBJ1-4 gives the whole variable domain KAGVTQTPRYLIKTRGQQVTLSCSPISGHRSVSWYQQTPGQGLQFLFEYFSETQRNKGNFPGRFSGRQFSNSRSEMNVSTLELGDSALYLCASRGKDRDEKLFFGSGTQLSVL.

This sequence joins TRBV7-2 and TRBJ2-7, with 10 bases lining up with TRBD2. Germline CDR1 reads SGHTA; CDR2 reads FQGNSA. The CDR3 length is 14 residues. The V segment lost 5 bases and the J segment 5 bases; nucleotides outside the gene matches: 6. CDR3 sequence reads: CASSTTSGSHEQYF. DNA for the CDR3: TGTGCCAGCAGCACGACTAGCGGGTCCCACGAGCAGTACTTC. Complete variable domain (other parts from reference TRBV7-2 and TRBJ2-7): GAGVSQSPSNKVTEKGKDVELRCDPISGHTALYWYRQSLGQGLEFLIYFQGNSAPDKSGLPSDRFSAERTGGSVSTLTIQRTQQEDSAVYLCASSTTSGSHEQYFGPGTRLTVT.

This chain links TRBV2 with TRBJ1-4, with 8 bases lining up with TRBD1. The CDR3 runs 14 residues. Trimming took 6 bases from V and 7 from J; bases not matched to a gene: 7. Looked up from germline, CDR1 is SNHLY and CDR2 is FYNNEI. CDR3 amino acids: CASSAWTGPEKLFF. The CDR3 DNA sequence: TGTGCCAGCAGCGCCTGGACAGGGCCTGAAAAACTGTTTTTT.

A remark on this clonotype: Compared with germline, one end of the junction differs, possibly owing to a read error. In DNA form, the CDR3 reads TGTGCCAGCGCACCACTCAGCACAGATACGCAGTATTTT. Encoded protein: CASAPLSTDTQYF. The chain is built from TRBV18 and TRBJ2-3; D gene ambiguous. The CDR3 has 13 residues. Germline CDR1 KGHSH, CDR2 LQKENI. Combining the CDR3 with reference TRBV18 and TRBJ2-3 gives the whole variable domain NAGVMQNPRHLVRRRGQEARLRCSPMKGHSHVYWYRQLPEEGLKFMVYLQKENIIDESGMPKERFSAEFPKEGPSILRIQQVVRGDSAAYFCASAPLSTDTQYFGPGTRLTVL.

This clonotype occurred a few times. V is TRBV13 and J is TRBJ1-2; D uncertain. The length of the CDR3 is 14 residues. V lost 1 base and J lost 4, with 10 bases in between. Per germline, CDR1 PRHDT and CDR2 FYEKMQ (reference sequence). Here the CDR3 reads CASSLAGSSYGYTF. The CDR3 region has the DNA TGTGCCAGCAGCTTAGCGGGGTCCTCCTATGGCTACACCTTC.

This clonotype was detected ten times or more. J is TRBJ1-1 and V is TRBV5-1; TRBD1 might be the D (5 bases). Germline CDR1 SGHRS, CDR2 YFSETQ. Trimming removed 7 bases from V and 4 bases from J, with 20 bases in between. The CDR3 has 15 amino acids. The CDR3 sequence is CASARGGEGATEAFF. DNA of the CDR3: TGCGCCAGCGCGCGTGGGGGAGAGGGTGCCACTGAAGCTTTCTTT.

This clonotype appeared many times. The rearrangement joins TRBV4-1 to TRBJ1-2, with TRBD1 matching over 7 bases. Trimming took 2 bases from V and 7 from J; bases not matched to a gene: 10. The CDR3 is 15 amino acids. Germline loops: CDR1 MGHRA, CDR2 YSYEKL. The CDR3 sequence is CASSQPNTYRGGYTF. The CDR3 nucleotides read TGCGCCAGCAGCCAACCTAACACCTACAGGGGTGGCTACACCTTC.

A few counts support this clonotype. The CDR3 region is CASKLPGGRGFQETQYF. In nucleotides, the CDR3 is TGTGCCAGCAAACTCCCCGGAGGCAGGGGATTCCAAGAGACCCAGTACTTC. The chain combines TRBV6-1 with TRBJ2-5; a possible D gene is TRBD1 (6 bases). This CDR3 region has 17 residues. Trimming cost V 7 bases and J 1 base, with 22 bases left between them. From germline, CDR1 is MNHNS and CDR2 SASEGT.

This clonotype was observed a handful of times. This rearrangement joins TRBV6-5 to TRBJ2-5; D is ambiguous. The CDR3 extends over 11 amino acids. V was shortened by 1 base and J by 4 bases, with 1 base between the two germline ends. Germline V gene lookup returns CDR1 MNHEY and CDR2 SVGAGI. For the CDR3, the DNA is TGTGCCAGCAGTTACTTAGAGACCCAGTACTTC. It codes for CASSYLETQYF.

This rearrangement joins TRBV5-1 to TRBJ2-7; 7 bases map to TRBD1. CDR3 size: 14 residues. V shed 0 bases, J shed 6 bases, and the junction held 6 bases outside the gene matches. Germline CDR1 SGHRS, CDR2 YFSETQ. CDR3: CASSLGQGTVEQYF. DNA of the CDR3: TGCGCCAGCAGCTTGGGACAGGGTACGGTCGAGCAGTACTTC.

This clonotype has more than one count but fewer than ten. V and J are TRBV12-3 or TRBV12-4 and TRBJ2-2, with D maybe TRBD1 (5 bases). This CDR3 comprises 12 residues. Trimming removed 6 bases from V and 14 bases from J, with 16 bases in between. CDR3 bases: TGTGCCAGCAGCAACGCCGGACACGGACTGTTTTTT. It codes for CASSNAGHGLFF.

In its sample, this clonotype was seen many times. The chain couples TRBV7-9 to TRBJ2-7; D not resolved. The CDR3 is 11 amino acids. Germline values: CDR1 SEHNR, CDR2 FQNEAQ (reference sequence). The V end lost 2 bases, the J end lost 3 bases, and 2 bases lay between the germline ends. CDR3 sequence reads: CASSLLYEQYF. The DNA of the CDR3 is TGTGCCAGCAGCTTACTCTACGAGCAGTACTTC.

The chain combines TRBV5-1 with TRBJ2-5, with 7 bases lining up with TRBD1. Trimming cost V 2 bases and J 2 bases; bases outside gene matches: 9. CDR3 length: 16 residues. Germline V lookup: CDR1 SGHRS, CDR2 YFSETQ. CDR3 nucleotides: TGCGCCAGCAGCTTAGGGACATCAGGGGGTCAAGAGACCCAGTACTTC. Its protein is CASSLGTSGGQETQYF.

CDR3 in amino acids: CASRTYRGANQPQHF. The DNA for the CDR3 is TGTGCCAGCCGAACCTACAGGGGCGCTAATCAGCCCCAGCATTTT. This rearrangement joins TRBV2 to TRBJ1-5; TRBD1 matches at 7 bases. The CDR3 is 15 amino acids. CDR1 is SNHLY and CDR2 is FYNNEI in the germline V gene. The junction had 11 bases not matched to a gene; V was cut back by 8 bases and J by 4 bases.

This clonotype was counted many times. This chain links TRBV28 with TRBJ2-5; D call uncertain. Per germline, CDR1 MDHEN and CDR2 SYDVKM. The CDR3 length is 13 residues. Deletions cut 3 bases from V and 5 bases from J, with 10 bases between. The CDR3 sequence: CASSFYLEETQYF. The CDR3 nucleotides are TGTGCCAGCAGTTTTTACTTGGAGGAGACCCAGTACTTC.

Concerning this clonotype: The germline gene is not matched at one end of the junction; a read error may be the cause. The J gene is TRBJ1-4, the V gene TRBV29-1; D gene ambiguous. The CDR3 is made up of 15 amino acids. Germline values: CDR1 SQVTM, CDR2 ANQGSEA. This CDR3 is CSVEAGPTTNEKLFF. As DNA, the CDR3 is TGCAGCGTTGAAGCCGGGCCCACAACCAATGAAAAACTGTTTTTT.

This chain uses TRBV5-1 with TRBJ1-1; D is unclear. The ends were cut back, 5 bases at V and 1 base at J, with 9 bases in the middle. The CDR3 loop spans 13 amino acids. CDR1 is SGHRS, CDR2 YFSETQ, per germline. CDR3: CASSLDTNTEAFF. The CDR3 nucleotides are TGCGCCAGCAGTCTAGACACGAACACTGAAGCTTTCTTT.

This clonotype was found many times. This chain connects TRBV4-1 to TRBJ2-2, with 9 bases identical to TRBD1. The CDR3 loop spans 16 amino acids. Trimming removed 5 bases from V and 2 bases from J; junction bases left unmatched: 6. Germline CDR1 reads MGHRA; CDR2 reads YSYEKL. In DNA, the CDR3 is TGCGCCAGCAGCACACGCACAGGGGGCAACACCGGGGAGCTGTTTTTT. This sequence encodes CASSTRTGGNTGELFF.

The sample holds a few counts of this clonotype. V is TRBV14 and J is TRBJ2-3; 11 bases are a match to TRBD2. The J segment lost 6 bases and the V segment lost 4 bases, leaving 9 bases of the junction unmatched. This CDR3 contains 16 residues. The germline V gene encodes CDR1 SGHDN and CDR2 FVKESK. The CDR3 spells CASSLYDSGGADTQYF. DNA of the CDR3: TGTGCCAGCAGCCTCTACGATAGCGGGGGGGCGGATACGCAGTATTTT.

At least ten counts were recorded for this clonotype. The V gene is TRBV7-3, the J gene TRBJ2-1; 7 bases fit TRBD1. This CDR3 comprises 12 residues. CDR1 is SGHTA, CDR2 FQGTGA, per germline. V lost 4 bases to trimming and J lost 10 bases; unmatched junction nucleotides: 4. The DNA of the CDR3 is TGTGCCAGCAGCTCTCCACAGGGGGAGCAGTTCTTC. The encoded protein is CASSSPQGEQFF.